The 10 T cell receptor beta chains below were found in one sample sequenced in a study of blood T cell repertoires in COVID-19. Clones were read by immunoSEQ multiplex PCR, and TCRdb kept only the in-frame ones, dropping some. Of 160,000 or so clones in the sample, 88% are singletons; the top ten hold about 2.4%. Sequencing was done on a sample of peripheral blood. The receptors here all came from a woman in her 70s with acute or convalescent COVID-19.

CDR3 protein: CASSSRPAGGAIQETQYF. CDR3 coding DNA: TGCGCCAGCAGCTCCCGTCCCGCTGGGGGGGCCATTCAAGAGACCCAGTACTTC. The chain is built from TRBV4-1 and TRBJ2-5, with a weak D call TRBD2 (7 bases). There are 18 residues in the CDR3. Per the germline V gene, CDR1 is MGHRA and CDR2 is YSYEKL. V was pared by 5 bases and J by 2 bases, with 24 bases between.

The V call is TRBV6-5, the J call TRBJ1-6; D is possibly TRBD1 (6 bases). V was shortened by 7 bases and J by 6 bases, with 13 bases between the two germline ends. The germline gives CDR1 MNHEY, CDR2 SVGAGI. The CDR3 runs to 14 residues. This CDR3 is CASIGGAGNSPLHF. The CDR3 DNA follows: TGTGCCAGCATTGGGGGGGCGGGTAATTCACCCCTCCACTTT.

The chain uses TRBV11-2 and TRBJ1-2; D gene uncertain. V shed 5 bases and J shed 7 bases, with 26 bases lying between them. The CDR3 loop spans 17 amino acids. Looked up from germline, CDR1 is SGHAT and CDR2 is FQNNGV. The DNA for the CDR3 is TGTGCCAGCAGCCCACTACGACGTGAGGGCTCCGTTAGTGGCTACACCTTC. It encodes CASSPLRREGSVSGYTF.

The genes are TRBV28 and TRBJ1-2; D uncertain. Germline V lookup: CDR1 MDHEN, CDR2 SYDVKM. Trimming pared 4 bases from V and 5 bases from J, leaving 8 bases between. The CDR3 has 12 residues. The CDR3 spells CASSSPGYGYTF. In DNA, the CDR3 is TGTGCCAGCAGTTCACCGGGGTATGGCTACACCTTC.

The V call is TRBV18, the J call TRBJ2-5; 9 bases line up with TRBD2. J lost 1 base, V lost 2 bases, and 8 bases had no gene match. CDR1 is KGHSH and CDR2 is LQKENI in the germline V gene. CDR3 length: 17 amino acids. The CDR3 loop reads CASSPTKSSGVQETQYF. CDR3 coding DNA: TGTGCCAGCTCACCAACTAAGTCTAGCGGGGTCCAAGAGACCCAGTACTTC.

The genes are TRBV9 and TRBJ2-3; 10 positions match TRBD2. Germline values: CDR1 SGDLS, CDR2 YYNGEE. Trimming cost V 3 bases and J 4 bases; bases outside gene matches: 8. The CDR3 runs 16 residues. The CDR3: CASSGGGLAVADTQYF. The CDR3 nucleotides read TGTGCCAGCAGCGGAGGAGGACTAGCGGTCGCAGATACGCAGTATTTT.

The count of this clone is one. The CDR3 sequence: CASSSRGLASTDTQYF. CDR3 DNA sequence: TGTGCCAGTAGTTCTCGGGGACTAGCTAGCACAGATACGCAGTATTTT. The chain employs TRBV19 and TRBJ2-3; 9 bases agree with TRBD2. Losses at the gene ends were 5 bases for V and 0 bases for J; bases not matched to a gene: 6. The CDR3 spans 16 residues. In germline, CDR1 is LNHDA, CDR2 SQIVND (reference sequence).

The rearrangement links TRBV5-1 to TRBJ2-3; tentatively, D is TRBD2 (5 bases). The germline V and J ends were trimmed by 3 bases and 0 bases, with 5 bases remaining between them. This CDR3 contains 13 residues. Germline CDR1 and CDR2: SGHRS and YFSETQ. The CDR3, as DNA: TGCGCCAGCAGCTGGACTAGCACAGATACGCAGTATTTT. Its translation: CASSWTSTDTQYF. Filled out from reference TRBV5-1 and TRBJ2-3, the complete variable domain reads KAGVTQTPRYLIKTRGQQVTLSCSPISGHRSVSWYQQTPGQGLQFLFEYFSETQRNKGNFPGRFSGRQFSNSRSEMNVSTLELGDSALYLCASSWTSTDTQYFGPGTRLTVL.

The V and J genes are TRBV29-1 and TRBJ1-3; D perhaps matches TRBD1 (6 bases). Per germline, CDR1 SQVTM and CDR2 ANQGSEA. Trimming shortened V by 0 bases and J by 6 bases, and 18 bases separated the two germline ends. The CDR3 sequence is 16 residues long. As DNA, the CDR3 is TGCAGCGTTGAAGAAAGACCTCAGGGGAATGCAAACACCATATATTTT. Encoded protein: CSVEERPQGNANTIYF.

V gene TRBV29-1 combines with J gene TRBJ1-2; the D gene is possibly TRBD1 (6 bases). V dropped 2 bases and J dropped 8 bases, with 18 bases sitting between them. The CDR3 contains 14 residues. Germline values: CDR1 SQVTM, CDR2 ANQGSEA. The CDR3 protein is CSVEPRGQSYGYTF. The CDR3, as DNA: TGCAGCGTTGAACCCCGCGGACAGTCCTACGGCTACACCTTC.